This record looks at one TCR beta chain sequence and its context. The data originate from a study of memory CD4+ T cells and cytomegalovirus serostatus. From germline, CDR1 is MGHRA and CDR2 YSYEKL. V shed 4 bases, J shed 4 bases, and the junction held 6 bases outside the gene matches. The CDR3 spans 15 residues. Repertoires were generated with immunoSEQ multiplex PCR, while TCRdb's copy carries only in-frame clones and drops some. In the table there are around 63,000 clones, roughly 80% of which are singletons. The sort gate was single viable CD3+CD4+CD8-CD45RO+ cells for memory CD4+ T cells. The receptor comes from an adult in good health and CMV-seronegative. Some clones in this sample may be carry-over from other donors' samples. Material: memory CD4+ T cells from blood. The chain uses TRBV4-1 and TRBJ2-3; 9 nucleotides match TRBD1. The CDR3 DNA follows: TGCGCCAGCAGCCCCCTGGGACAGGGAGCAGATACGCAGTATTTT. Encoded protein: CASSPLGQGADTQYF.